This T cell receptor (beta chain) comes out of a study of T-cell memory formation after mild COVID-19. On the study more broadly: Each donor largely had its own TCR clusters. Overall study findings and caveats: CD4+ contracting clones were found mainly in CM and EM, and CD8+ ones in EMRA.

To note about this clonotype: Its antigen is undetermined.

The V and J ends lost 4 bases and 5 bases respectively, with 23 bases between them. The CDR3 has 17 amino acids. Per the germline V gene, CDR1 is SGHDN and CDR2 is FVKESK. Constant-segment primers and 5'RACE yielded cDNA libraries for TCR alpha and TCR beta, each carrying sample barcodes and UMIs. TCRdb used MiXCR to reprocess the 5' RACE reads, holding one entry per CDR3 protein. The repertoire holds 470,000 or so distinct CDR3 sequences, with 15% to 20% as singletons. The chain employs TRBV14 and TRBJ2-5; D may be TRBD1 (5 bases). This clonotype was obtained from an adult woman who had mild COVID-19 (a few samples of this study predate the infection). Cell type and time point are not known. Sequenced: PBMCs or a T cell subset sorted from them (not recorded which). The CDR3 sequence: CASSPSMRRGLGETQYF. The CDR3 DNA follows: TGTGCCAGCAGCCCTTCAATGAGAAGGGGTTTGGGGGAGACCCAGTACTTC.